The 3 T cell receptor beta chains listed next were all sequenced from one sample in a study of beta chain features in type 1 diabetes. Of the isolated RNA, all was reverse transcribed, and so the sequenced material was expressed TCRB transcripts. Measured with immunoSEQ multiplex PCR; TCRdb has only the in-frame clones, and not every one. The data hold over 700,000 clones, with 15% to 20% observed a single time. The sample taken for sequencing was naive CD4+ T cells from blood. All receptors come from a woman in her late teens or twenties in good health.

The table lists this clone with a few counts. The V gene is TRBV2, the J gene TRBJ2-2; D unresolved. The CDR3 is 14 amino acids. The germline gives CDR1 SNHLY, CDR2 FYNNEI. Trimming pared 7 bases from V and 5 bases from J, leaving 14 bases between. The CDR3, as DNA: TGTGCCAGCAAGTTTAGAGCCGAGACCGGGGAGCTGTTTTTT. It yields the protein CASKFRAETGELFF.

V usage is TRBV5-1 and J usage is TRBJ2-3, with D unclear. Germline assignment: CDR1 SGHRS and CDR2 YFSETQ. V was pared by 3 bases and J by 0 bases, with 17 bases between. This CDR3 is built from 17 residues. The CDR3 reads CASSSERRRSSTDTQYF. Written as DNA, the CDR3 is TGCGCCAGCAGCTCCGAGCGTCGGCGTTCTAGCACAGATACGCAGTATTTT.

The gene calls are TRBV11-2 and TRBJ2-7; D may be TRBD1 (5 bases). Germline assignment: CDR1 SGHAT and CDR2 FQNNGV. The CDR3 has 15 residues. V dropped 5 bases and J dropped 0 bases, with 14 bases sitting between them. CDR3 coding DNA: TGTGCCAGCAGCCCACGGGCAGGGTCCTCCTACGAGCAGTACTTC. It encodes CASSPRAGSSYEQYF.